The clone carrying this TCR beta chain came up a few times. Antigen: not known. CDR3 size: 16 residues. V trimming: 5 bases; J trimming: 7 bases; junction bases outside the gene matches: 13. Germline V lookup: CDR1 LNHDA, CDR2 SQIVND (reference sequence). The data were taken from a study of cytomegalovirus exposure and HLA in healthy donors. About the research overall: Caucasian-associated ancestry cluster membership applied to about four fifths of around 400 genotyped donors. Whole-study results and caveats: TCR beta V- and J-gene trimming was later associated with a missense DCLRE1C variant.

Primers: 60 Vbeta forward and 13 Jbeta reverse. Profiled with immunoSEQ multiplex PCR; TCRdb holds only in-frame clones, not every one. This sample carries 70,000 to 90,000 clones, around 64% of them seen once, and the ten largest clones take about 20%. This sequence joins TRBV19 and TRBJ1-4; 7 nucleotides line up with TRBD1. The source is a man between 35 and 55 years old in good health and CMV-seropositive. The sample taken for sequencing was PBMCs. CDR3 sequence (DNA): TGTGCCAGTAGTGGTAGATTGGGACAGTTCCTTGAAAAACTGTTTTTT. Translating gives CASSGRLGQFLEKLFF.